This T cell receptor (beta chain) was obtained from a study of blood T cell repertoires in COVID-19. Germline trimming cut 4 bases from V and 1 base from J; bases unmatched to any gene: 6. Germline V gene sequence: CDR1 SNHLY, CDR2 FYNNEI. The CDR3 sequence is 15 residues long. The repertoire was sequenced with immunoSEQ multiplex PCR; TCRdb's copy has only in-frame clones and lacks some. Of about 240,000 clones in the sample, roughly 82% were seen once. This clonotype originated in an elderly man with acute or convalescent COVID-19. Sequencing was done on a sample of peripheral blood. This chain links TRBV2 with TRBJ2-5; TRBD2 agrees at 7 bases. CDR3 in DNA: TGTGCCAGCAGTGTATGGGAGGGCCCCCAAGAGACCCAGTACTTC. This codes for CASSVWEGPQETQYF.